This TCR beta chain came from a study of blood T cells in healthy people across ages. Primed by a sample-barcoded 5' primer and a J-beta primer mix, a second PCR proceeded for roughly 7 to 12 cycles. TCRdb passed the 5' RACE reads through MiXCR, listing each CDR3 protein once. The sample includes hundreds of thousands of distinct CDR3 sequences, less than 25% of them seen just once. V was shortened by 4 bases and J by 1 base, with 7 bases between the two germline ends. There are 14 residues in the CDR3. CDR1 is PRHDT, CDR2 FYEKMQ, per germline (reference sequence). Separately, the same data were catalogued under a study of T cells of mothers and their children. That study adds: The authors detected no persistent microchimeric T cell clones.

The chain uses TRBV13 and TRBJ2-2; D gene unclear. This clonotype was obtained from a boy younger than 18 in good health. The sample comprised blood. The CDR3 here is CASSSPRNTGELFF. The CDR3 DNA sequence: TGTGCCAGCAGCTCTCCCAGGAACACCGGGGAGCTGTTTTTT. The whole variable domain, filled in from reference TRBV13 and TRBJ2-2, reads AAGVIQSPRHLIKEKRETATLKCYPIPRHDTVYWYQQGPGQDPQFLISFYEKMQSDKGSIPDRFSAQQFSDYHSELNMSSLELGDSALYFCASSSPRNTGELFFGEGSRLTVL.